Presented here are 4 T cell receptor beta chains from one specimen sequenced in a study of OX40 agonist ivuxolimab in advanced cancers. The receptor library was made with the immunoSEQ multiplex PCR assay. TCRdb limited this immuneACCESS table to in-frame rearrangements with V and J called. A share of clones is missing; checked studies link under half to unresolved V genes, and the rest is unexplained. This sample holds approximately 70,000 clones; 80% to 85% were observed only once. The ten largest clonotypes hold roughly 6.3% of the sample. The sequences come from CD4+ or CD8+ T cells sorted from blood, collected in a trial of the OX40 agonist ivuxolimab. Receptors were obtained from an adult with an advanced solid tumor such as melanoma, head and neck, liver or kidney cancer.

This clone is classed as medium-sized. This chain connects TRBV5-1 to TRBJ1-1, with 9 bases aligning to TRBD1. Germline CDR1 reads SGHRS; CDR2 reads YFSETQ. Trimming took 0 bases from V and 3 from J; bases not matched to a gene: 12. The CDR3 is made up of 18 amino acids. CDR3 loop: CASSLGQWGQGSDTEAFF. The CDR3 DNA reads TGCGCCAGCAGCTTGGGTCAGTGGGGACAGGGCTCGGACACTGAAGCTTTCTTT.

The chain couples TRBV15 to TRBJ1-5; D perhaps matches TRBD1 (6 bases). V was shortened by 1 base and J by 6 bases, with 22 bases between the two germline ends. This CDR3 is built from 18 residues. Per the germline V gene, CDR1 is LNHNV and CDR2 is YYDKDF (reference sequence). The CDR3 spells CATSRAVGGTFSAQPQHF. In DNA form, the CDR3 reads TGTGCCACCAGCAGAGCCGTGGGGGGGACATTTTCTGCTCAGCCCCAGCATTTT.

The CDR3 bases are TGTGCCAGCAGTTTGTCAACTAGCGGGGGACTCACAGATACGCAGTATTTT. Translation gives CASSLSTSGGLTDTQYF. The rearrangement links TRBV28 to TRBJ2-3; 11 bases align to TRBD2. Trimming removed 3 bases from V and 2 bases from J; junction bases left unmatched: 7. Germline V gene lookup returns CDR1 MDHEN and CDR2 SYDVKM. The CDR3 covers 17 residues.

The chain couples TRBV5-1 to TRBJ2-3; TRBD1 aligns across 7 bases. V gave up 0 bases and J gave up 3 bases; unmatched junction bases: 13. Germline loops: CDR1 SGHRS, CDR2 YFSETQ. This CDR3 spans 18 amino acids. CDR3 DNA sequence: TGCGCCAGCAGCTTGGCGGCAACGGACAGGTTTGAGACAGATACGCAGTATTTT. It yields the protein CASSLAATDRFETDTQYF. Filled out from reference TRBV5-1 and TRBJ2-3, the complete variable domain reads KAGVTQTPRYLIKTRGQQVTLSCSPISGHRSVSWYQQTPGQGLQFLFEYFSETQRNKGNFPGRFSGRQFSNSRSEMNVSTLELGDSALYLCASSLAATDRFETDTQYFGPGTRLTVL.